This T cell receptor beta chain was observed in a study of T cell repertoires in cytomegalovirus infection (dated by TCRdb to about 2019). Notes on the research overall: The peptide stimulations were aimed at well-studied HLA-B-restricted epitopes as well as recently identified HLA-C-restricted CMV epitopes, whose presentation resists viral immunomodulation. Because public TCR beta signatures pointed to carriage of CMV infection together with the matching HLA type, the HLA type of each donor mattered for the analysis. Study-wide findings and limitations: Cumulative frequency of public TCR beta family members discriminated carriers of CMV infection plus the relevant HLA type in this cohort and an independent 352-donor cohort. The ex vivo response was dominated by HLA-C-restricted CMV-specific TCR beta clonotypes, and the single most frequent clonotype in two of eight donors was supplied by these HLA-C-restricted clonotypes.

The meaning of the sample's treatment or condition label: in vitro stimulation with specific CMV peptide epitopes to enrich CMV-specific T cells. This clonotype was recorded a few times. No antigen is known for it. No qualities accompany the bases; no much larger clone lies one base away. The sequencing machine was an Illumina HiSeq 1500. TCRdb itself trimmed the public reads at Q25 with fastp, ran MiXCR and retained productive beta chains. Identical CDR3 proteins give one entry, which carries the most common genes and DNA. Here the sample has 800,000 to 950,000 distinct CDR3 sequences; less than 35% occur a single time. Together, the top ten hold 9.5% to 15% of the sample. CDR1 and CDR2 (SGHVS, FNYEAQ) derive from the germline V gene. V and J lose 5 bases and 4 bases, and a span of 9 bases separates them. The CDR3 goes from the cysteine to the phenylalanine over 12 residues. The only DNA kept is the CDR3, 36 bases in frame from the first base.

The V and J segments used are TRBV7-6 and TRBJ2-7; the D gene cannot be named for sure. This material consisted of cultured CD8+ T cells from PBMCs, taken from culture after CMV antigen stimulation. This clonotype was obtained from a human donor in good health (CMV status not recorded). Some clones in this sample may be carry-over from other donors' samples. In nucleotides, the sequence is TGTGCCAGCAGCACGGGCCCGTACGAGCAGTACTTC. The encoded protein is CASSTGPYEQYF.